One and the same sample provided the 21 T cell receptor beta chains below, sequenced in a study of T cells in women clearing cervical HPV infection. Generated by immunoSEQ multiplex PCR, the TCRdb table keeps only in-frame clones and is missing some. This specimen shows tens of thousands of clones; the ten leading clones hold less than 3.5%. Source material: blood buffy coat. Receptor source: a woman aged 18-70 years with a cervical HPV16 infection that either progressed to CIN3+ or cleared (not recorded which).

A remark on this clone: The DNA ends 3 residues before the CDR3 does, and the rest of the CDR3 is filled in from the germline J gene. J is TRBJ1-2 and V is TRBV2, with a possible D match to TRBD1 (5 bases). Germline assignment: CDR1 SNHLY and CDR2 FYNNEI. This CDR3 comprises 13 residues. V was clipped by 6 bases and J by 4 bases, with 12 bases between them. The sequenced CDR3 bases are TGTGCCAGCAGGGACGGGGGGGTCTATGGC. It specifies CASRDGGVYG. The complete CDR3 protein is CASRDGGVYGYTF.

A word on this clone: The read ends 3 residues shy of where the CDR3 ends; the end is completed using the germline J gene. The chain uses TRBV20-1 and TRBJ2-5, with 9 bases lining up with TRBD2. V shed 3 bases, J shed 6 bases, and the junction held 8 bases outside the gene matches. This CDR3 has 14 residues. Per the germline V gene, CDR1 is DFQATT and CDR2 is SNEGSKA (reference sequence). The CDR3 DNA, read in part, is TGCAGTGCTAGTTTTAGCGGGAGCGCACAGACC. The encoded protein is CSASFSGSAQT. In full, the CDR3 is CSASFSGSAQTQYF.

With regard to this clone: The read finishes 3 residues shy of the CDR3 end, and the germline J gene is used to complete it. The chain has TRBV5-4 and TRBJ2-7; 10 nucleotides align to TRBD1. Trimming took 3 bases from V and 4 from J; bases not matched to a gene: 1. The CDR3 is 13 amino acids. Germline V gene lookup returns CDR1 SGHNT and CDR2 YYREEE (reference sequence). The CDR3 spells CASSWGQGYEQYF. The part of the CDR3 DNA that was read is TGTGCCAGCAGCTGGGGACAGGGGTACGAG.

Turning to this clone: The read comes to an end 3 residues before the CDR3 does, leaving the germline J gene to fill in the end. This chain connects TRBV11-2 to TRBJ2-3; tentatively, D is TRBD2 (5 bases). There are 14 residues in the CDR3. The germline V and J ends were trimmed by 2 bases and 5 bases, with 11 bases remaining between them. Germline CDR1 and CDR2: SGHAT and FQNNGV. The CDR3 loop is CASSLSLAGDTQYF. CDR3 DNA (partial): TGTGCCAGCAGCTTAAGTCTAGCTGGAGATACG.

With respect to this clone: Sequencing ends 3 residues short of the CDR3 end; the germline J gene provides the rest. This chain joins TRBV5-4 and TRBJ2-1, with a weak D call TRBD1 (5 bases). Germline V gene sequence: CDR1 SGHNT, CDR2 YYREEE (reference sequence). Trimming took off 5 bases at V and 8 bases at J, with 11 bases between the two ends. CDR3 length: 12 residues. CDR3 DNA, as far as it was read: TGTGCCAGCAGGGGGCCTTACGATGAG. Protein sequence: CASRGPYDE. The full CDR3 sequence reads CASRGPYDEQFF.

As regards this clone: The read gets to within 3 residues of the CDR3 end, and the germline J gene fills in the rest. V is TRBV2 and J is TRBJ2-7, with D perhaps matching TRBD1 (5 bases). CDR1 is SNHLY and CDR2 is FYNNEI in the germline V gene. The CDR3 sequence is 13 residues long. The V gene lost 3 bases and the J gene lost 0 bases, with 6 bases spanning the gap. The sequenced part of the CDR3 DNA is TGTGCCAGCAGTGAGACAGACTCCTACGAG. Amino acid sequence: CASSETDSYE. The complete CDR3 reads CASSETDSYEQYF.

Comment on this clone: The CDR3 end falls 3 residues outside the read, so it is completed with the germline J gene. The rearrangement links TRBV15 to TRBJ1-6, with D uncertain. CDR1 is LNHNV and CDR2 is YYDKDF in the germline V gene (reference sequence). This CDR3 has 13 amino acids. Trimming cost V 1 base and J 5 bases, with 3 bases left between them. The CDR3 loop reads CATSRVDNSPLHF. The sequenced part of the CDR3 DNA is TGTGCCACCAGCAGAGTAGATAATTCACCC.

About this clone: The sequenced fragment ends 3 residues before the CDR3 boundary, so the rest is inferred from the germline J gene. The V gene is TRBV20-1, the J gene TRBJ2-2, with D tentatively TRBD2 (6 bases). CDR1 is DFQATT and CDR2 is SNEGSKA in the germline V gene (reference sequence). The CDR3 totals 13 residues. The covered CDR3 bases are TGCAGTGCTAGAGCCCCAGGGACTGAAAAG. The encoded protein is CSARAPGTEK. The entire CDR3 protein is CSARAPGTEKLFF.

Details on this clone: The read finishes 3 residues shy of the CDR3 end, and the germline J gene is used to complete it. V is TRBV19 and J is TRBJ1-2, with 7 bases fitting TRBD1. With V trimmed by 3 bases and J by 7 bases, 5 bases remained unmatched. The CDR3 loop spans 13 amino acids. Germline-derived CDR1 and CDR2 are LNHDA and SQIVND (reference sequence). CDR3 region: CASSIRDSRGYTF. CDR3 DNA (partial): TGTGCCAGTAGTATCCGGGACAGCCGTGGC.

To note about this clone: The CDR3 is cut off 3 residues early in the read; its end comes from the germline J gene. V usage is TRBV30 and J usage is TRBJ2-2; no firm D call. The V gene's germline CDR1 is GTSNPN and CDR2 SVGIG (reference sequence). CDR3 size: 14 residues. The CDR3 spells CAWSVSSTNEKLFF. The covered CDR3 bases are TGTGCCTGGAGTGTGAGTTCAACTAATGAAAAG.

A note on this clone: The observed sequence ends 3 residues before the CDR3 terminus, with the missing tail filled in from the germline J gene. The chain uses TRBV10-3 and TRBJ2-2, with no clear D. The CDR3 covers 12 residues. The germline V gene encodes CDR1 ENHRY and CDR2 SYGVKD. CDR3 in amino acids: CAISSRNEKLFF. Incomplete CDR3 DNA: TGTGCCATCAGTAGTAGAAATGAAAAG.

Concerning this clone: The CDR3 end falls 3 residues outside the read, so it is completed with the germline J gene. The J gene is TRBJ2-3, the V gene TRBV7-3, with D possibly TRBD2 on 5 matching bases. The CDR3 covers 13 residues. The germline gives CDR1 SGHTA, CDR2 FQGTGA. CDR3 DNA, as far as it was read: TGTGCCAGCAGCTTGGACTTCGGGGAGACG. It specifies CASSLDFGET. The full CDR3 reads CASSLDFGETQYF.

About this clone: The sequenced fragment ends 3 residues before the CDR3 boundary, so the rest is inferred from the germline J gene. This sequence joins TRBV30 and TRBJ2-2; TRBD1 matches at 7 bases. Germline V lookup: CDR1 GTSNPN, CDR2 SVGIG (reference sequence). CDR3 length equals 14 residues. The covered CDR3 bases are TGTGCCTGGAGCACAGGGGTTGGGGCCAACGTG. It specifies CAWSTGVGANV. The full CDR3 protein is CAWSTGVGANVLFF. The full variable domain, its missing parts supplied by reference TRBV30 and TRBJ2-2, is SQTIHQWPATLVQPVGSPLSLECTVEGTSNPNLYWYRQAAGRGLQLLFYSVGIGQISSEVPQNLSASRPQDRQFILSSKKLLLSDSGFYLCAWSTGVGANVLFFGEGSRLTVL.

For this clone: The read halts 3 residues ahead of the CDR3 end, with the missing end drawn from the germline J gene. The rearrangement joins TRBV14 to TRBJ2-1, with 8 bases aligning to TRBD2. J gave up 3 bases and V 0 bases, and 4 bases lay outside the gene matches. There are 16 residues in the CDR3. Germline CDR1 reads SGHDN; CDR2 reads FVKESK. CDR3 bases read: TGTGCCAGCAGCCAAGACAAGCGGGAGAACTACAATGAG. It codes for CASSQDKRENYNE. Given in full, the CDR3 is CASSQDKRENYNEQFF.

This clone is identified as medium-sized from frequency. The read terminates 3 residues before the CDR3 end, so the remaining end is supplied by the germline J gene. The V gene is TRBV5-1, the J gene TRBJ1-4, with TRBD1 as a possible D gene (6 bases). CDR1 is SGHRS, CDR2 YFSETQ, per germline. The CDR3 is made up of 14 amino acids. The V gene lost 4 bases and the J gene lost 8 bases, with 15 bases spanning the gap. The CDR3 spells CASSPGQQREKLFF. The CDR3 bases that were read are TGCGCCAGCAGCCCCGGACAGCAGCGGGAAAAA.

CDR3 residues: CATSREEGVKGYTF. CDR3 DNA (partial): TGTGCCACCAGCAGAGAGGAGGGGGTAAAGGGC. The chain uses TRBV15 and TRBJ1-2, with D perhaps matching TRBD1 (6 bases). The CDR3 end falls 3 residues outside the read, so it is completed with the germline J gene. This CDR3 is built from 14 residues. The germline CDR1 and CDR2 sequences are LNHNV and YYDKDF (reference sequence). Based on the CDR3 plus reference TRBV15 and TRBJ1-2, the full variable domain is DAMVIQNPRYQVTQFGKPVTLSCSQTLNHNVMYWYQQKSSQAPKLLFHYYDKDFNNEADTPDNFQSRRPNTSFCFLDIRSPGLGDTAMYLCATSREEGVKGYTFGSGTRLTVV.

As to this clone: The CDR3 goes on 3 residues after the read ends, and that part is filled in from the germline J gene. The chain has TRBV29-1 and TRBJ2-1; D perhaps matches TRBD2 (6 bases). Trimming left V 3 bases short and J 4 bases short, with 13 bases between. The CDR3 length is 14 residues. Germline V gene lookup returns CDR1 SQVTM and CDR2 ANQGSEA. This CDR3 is CSVEFGDSYNEQFF. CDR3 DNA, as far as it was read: TGCAGCGTTGAGTTCGGGGACTCATACAATGAG.

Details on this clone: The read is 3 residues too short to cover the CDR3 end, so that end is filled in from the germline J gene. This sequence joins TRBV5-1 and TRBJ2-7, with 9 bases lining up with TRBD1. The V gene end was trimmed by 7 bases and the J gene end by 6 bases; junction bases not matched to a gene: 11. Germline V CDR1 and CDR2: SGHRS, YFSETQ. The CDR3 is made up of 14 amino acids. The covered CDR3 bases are TGCGCCAGCCAACCCGGGGACAGGGTGGGCGAG. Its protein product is CASQPGDRVGE. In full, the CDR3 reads CASQPGDRVGEQYF. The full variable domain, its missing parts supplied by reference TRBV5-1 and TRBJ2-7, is KAGVTQTPRYLIKTRGQQVTLSCSPISGHRSVSWYQQTPGQGLQFLFEYFSETQRNKGNFPGRFSGRQFSNSRSEMNVSTLELGDSALYLCASQPGDRVGEQYFGPGTRLTVT.

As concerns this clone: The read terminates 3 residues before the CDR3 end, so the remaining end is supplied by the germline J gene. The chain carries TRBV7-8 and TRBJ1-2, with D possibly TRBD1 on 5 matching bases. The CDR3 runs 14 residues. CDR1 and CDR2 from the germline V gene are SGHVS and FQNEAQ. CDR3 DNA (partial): TGTGCCAGCAGCTTAGCGCAGGGCTCAGATACC. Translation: CASSLAQGSDT. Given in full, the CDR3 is CASSLAQGSDTYTF.

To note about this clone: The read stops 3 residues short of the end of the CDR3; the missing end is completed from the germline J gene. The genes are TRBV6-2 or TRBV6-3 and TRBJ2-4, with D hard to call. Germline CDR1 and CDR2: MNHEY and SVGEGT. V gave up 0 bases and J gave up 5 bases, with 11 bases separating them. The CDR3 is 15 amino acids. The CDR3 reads CASSYSHRSQNIQYF. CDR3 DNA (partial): TGTGCCAGCAGTTACTCCCACAGAAGTCAAAACATT.

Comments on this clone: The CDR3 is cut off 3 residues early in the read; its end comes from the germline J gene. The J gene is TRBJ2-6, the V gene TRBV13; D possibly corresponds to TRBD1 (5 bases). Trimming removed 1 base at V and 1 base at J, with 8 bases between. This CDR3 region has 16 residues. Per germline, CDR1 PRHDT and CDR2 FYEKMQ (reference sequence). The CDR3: CASSLEGRSGANVLTF. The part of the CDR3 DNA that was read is TGTGCCAGCAGCTTAGAGGGGCGTTCTGGGGCCAACGTC.